This TCR beta chain derives from a study of shared clonotypes between healthy human individuals (TCRdb year 2020). For context, the study as a whole: The cohort included a few men and two women between 18 and 49 years of age. For each donor, CD4 naive and CD4 memory were each run on three plates, CD8 naive on two plates, and CD8 memory on one plate. Blood TCR repertoires of roughly five healthy adults were deeply sequenced to estimate repertoire size and the extent of clonotype sharing between individuals. Different laboratories and diverse techniques were used to prepare libraries and sequence TCR repertoires, to increase sequencing depth and limit assay-specific biases. Between about 0.85 and 10 billion PBMCs per donor were obtained by leukapheresis. General conclusions and limits of the study: Naive subsets generally had larger estimated clonotype richness than memory subsets did. The small number of donors limited the genetic and exposure-history diversity represented. Incomplete sequencing was indicated by rarefaction of sorted-subset datasets, despite the large sequencing depth. Pairwise subsampling indicated that sequencing depth was expected to affect the degree of clonotype sharing among donors. Sharing across several donors was observed for about 5% of naive CD4, under 4% of naive CD8, about 2.5% of memory CD4, and roughly 0.43% of memory CD8 clonotypes. Higher generation probabilities were observed for clonotypes shared by all four sorted-subset donors than for non-shared clonotypes. Sampling was restricted to blood, and TCR repertoires in tissues likely differ from the TCR repertoires found in blood.

Donors were healthy HIV-negative adults with no recently reported acute infections or vaccinations. All donors were Caucasian adults living in Nashville, Tennessee, USA. CD4+ T cells were enriched by magnetic negative selection; naive cells were then positively selected on CD45RA, and the negative fraction formed the memory subset. After blood collection by leukapheresis, PBMCs were isolated using Ficoll-Histopaque density gradient centrifugation and then cryopreserved in the vapor phase of liquid nitrogen. Purity and quantity of every magnetically sorted T cell population were checked by analytical flow cytometry. Genomic DNA was isolated from every sorted fraction and measured by UV absorbance on a Nanodrop 2000c. Details on this clone: Its target antigen remains unknown. No base qualities exist here, and no much larger clone lies one base off it.

Using the deep immunoSEQ assay, multiplex PCR amplified TCR CDR3 regions from genomic DNA. Extracted genomic DNA from each cell subset was spread evenly across all wells of several immunoSEQ 96-well plates, with each plate serving as a replicate. Each replicate PCR for sorted subsets received about 220 ng genomic DNA, equal to 30,000 or so T cell genomes. The purified libraries were quantified using a Qubit 3.0 fluorometer, sized with a Bioanalyzer 2100, and then quantified again using the KAPA Library Quantification kit. Each immunoSEQ 96-well plate was sequenced on its own single-read 150-cycle Illumina NextSeq 550 flow cell. In the source study's methods: Because the immunoSEQ output held only junctional sequences and lacked quality scores, the filtering could not match the filtering applied to full-length reads. Sequences were annotated with PyIR, a Python wrapper for IgBLAST v1.9, using IMGT germline references to assign V/J genes and CDR3. Any read was removed if the V/J assignment was weak (E-value above 1e-6), the CDR3 was missing, or the read contained stop codons, out-of-frame junctions, or ambiguous translated residues. A V3J clonotype was defined by an identical inferred V gene, J gene, and CDR3 amino acid sequence. Percentage overlap between repertoires was calculated by dividing the number of shared unique clonotypes by the size of the smaller repertoire. Repertoire richness was assessed with RTK rarefaction, the Chao1 estimator, and Recon v2.1 estimates of unobserved clonotypes. Generation probabilities for all TCRbeta clonotypes obtained by the gDNA method from four donors were computed using OLGA. The table comes from immuneACCESS by way of TCRdb, which keeps in-frame sequences with V and J called. Part of the clones is missing from these tables; in studies checked, under half for an unresolved V gene and the rest for unknown reasons. Clone size and the V and J calls come from that table; the DNA yielded D and trimming. A total of approximately 1.1 million clones appear in this sample, around 78% of them only once. The ten largest account for under 0.6% of the sample.

This receptor was obtained from a man aged 18-30 years in good health. Some clones in this sample may be carry-over from other donors' samples. Sequencing was done on a sample of memory CD4+ T cells from PBMCs. The cell subset or site label, read with the paper, signifies: CD45RA-negative fraction.

The CDR3 sequence is CASSLRPDMYIAGYTF. The DNA reads as follows: TGTGCCAGTAGCTTGCGCCCCGACATGTATATCGCCGGCTACACCTTC. The chain uses TRBV19 and TRBJ1-2; the D gene identity is not certain. V lost 6 bases and J lost 8 bases; the stretch between them is 25 bases long. The CDR3 spans 16 residues, from the cysteine through the phenylalanine. CDR3 DNA is the only sequence kept; it has 48 bases, read in frame from the first base. CDR1 and CDR2, per the germline V gene (reference sequence), are LNHDA and SQIVND.